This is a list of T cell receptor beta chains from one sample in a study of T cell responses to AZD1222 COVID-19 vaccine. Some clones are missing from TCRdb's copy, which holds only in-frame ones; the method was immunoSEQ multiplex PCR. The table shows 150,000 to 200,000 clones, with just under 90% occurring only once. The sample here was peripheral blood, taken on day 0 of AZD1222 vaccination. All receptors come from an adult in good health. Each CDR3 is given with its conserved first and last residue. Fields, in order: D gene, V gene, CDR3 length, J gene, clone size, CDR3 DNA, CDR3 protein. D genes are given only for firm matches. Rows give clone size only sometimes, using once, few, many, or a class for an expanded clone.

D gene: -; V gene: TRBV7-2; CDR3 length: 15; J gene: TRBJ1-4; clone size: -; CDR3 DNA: TGTGCCAGCAGCCCACGGGGACCCTTGGTGGAAAAACTGTTTTTT; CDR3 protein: CASSPRGPLVEKLFF
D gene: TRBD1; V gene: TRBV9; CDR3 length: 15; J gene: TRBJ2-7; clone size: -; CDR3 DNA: TGTGCCAGCAGCGTATCAGGGACAGGCCAGGGCGAGCAGTACTTC; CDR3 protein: CASSVSGTGQGEQYF
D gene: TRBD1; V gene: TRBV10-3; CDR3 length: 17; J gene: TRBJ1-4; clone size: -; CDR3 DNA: TGTGCCATCAGTGAGGCTGCCGTTGGACAGGGGAGTGAAAAACTGTTTTTT; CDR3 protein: CAISEAAVGQGSEKLFF
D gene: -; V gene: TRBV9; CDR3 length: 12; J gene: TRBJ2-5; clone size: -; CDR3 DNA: TGTGCCAGCAGCTATAGGGAGGAGACCCAGTACTTC; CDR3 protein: CASSYREETQYF
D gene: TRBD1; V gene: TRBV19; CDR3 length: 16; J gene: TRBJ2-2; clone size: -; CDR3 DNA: TGTGCCAGTAGTGTTCGGGACAGGGCGATTCCCGGGGAGCTGTTTTTT; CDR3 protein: CASSVRDRAIPGELFF
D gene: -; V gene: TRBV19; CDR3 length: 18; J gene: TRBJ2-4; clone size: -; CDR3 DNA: TGTGCCAGTAGTATAGATCGATTTTTAGGCCTAGCCAAAAACATTCAGTACTTC; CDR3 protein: CASSIDRFLGLAKNIQYF
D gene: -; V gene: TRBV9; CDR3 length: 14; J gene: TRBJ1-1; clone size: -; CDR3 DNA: TGTGCCAGCAGCGTAGGGGGTATGAACACTGAAGCTTTCTTT; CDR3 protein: CASSVGGMNTEAFF
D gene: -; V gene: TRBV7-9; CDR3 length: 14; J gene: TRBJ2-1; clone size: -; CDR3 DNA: TGTGCCAGCAGCTTAGTGTCAGGGTGGAATGAGCAGTTCTTC; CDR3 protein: CASSLVSGWNEQFF
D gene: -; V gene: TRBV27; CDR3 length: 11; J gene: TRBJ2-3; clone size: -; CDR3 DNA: TGTGCCCCCTCCTGCACAGATACGCAGTATTTT; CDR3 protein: CAPSCTDTQYF
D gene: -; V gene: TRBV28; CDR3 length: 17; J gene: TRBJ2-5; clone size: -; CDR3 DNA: TGTGCCAGCAGCCACAATTTCTACACAGGGCTACAAGAGACCCAGTACTTC; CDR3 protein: CASSHNFYTGLQETQYF
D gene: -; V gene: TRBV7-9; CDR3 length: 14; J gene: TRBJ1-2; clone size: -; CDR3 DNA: TGTGCCAGCAGTCTCATAAGTACTAACTATGGCTACACCTTC; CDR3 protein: CASSLISTNYGYTF
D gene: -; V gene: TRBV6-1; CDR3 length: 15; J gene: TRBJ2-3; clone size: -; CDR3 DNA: TGTGCCAGCAGTGAAGGCCTCCCCCCCCTTGGAACGCAGTATTTT; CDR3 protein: CASSEGLPPLGTQYF
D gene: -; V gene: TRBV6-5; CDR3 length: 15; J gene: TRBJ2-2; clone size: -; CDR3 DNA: TGTGCCAGCAGTTACTCGAGACAAAACACCGGGGAGCTGTTTTTT; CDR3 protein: CASSYSRQNTGELFF
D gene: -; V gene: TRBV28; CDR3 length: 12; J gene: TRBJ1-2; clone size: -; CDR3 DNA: TGTGCCAGCAGTTTCCAAAGGTATGGCTACACCTTC; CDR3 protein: CASSFQRYGYTF
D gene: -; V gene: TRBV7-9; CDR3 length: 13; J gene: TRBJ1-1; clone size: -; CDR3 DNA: TGTGCCAGCAGTCGCGGAGAGGGCACTGAAGCTTTCTTT; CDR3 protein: CASSRGEGTEAFF
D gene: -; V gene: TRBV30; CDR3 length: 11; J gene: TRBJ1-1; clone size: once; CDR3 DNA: TGTGCCTGGAGTGTCGAGGGGGAAGCTTTCTTT; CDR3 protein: CAWSVEGEAFF
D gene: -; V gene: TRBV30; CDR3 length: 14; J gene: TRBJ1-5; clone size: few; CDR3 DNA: TGTGCCTGGAGTGAGGGTAGGGTTGATCAGCCCCAGCATTTT; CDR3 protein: CAWSEGRVDQPQHF
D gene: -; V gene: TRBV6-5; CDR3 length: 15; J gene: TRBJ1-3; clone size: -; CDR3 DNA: TGTGCCAGCAGCCGCAAGGACTTCTCTGGAAACACCATATATTTT; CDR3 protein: CASSRKDFSGNTIYF
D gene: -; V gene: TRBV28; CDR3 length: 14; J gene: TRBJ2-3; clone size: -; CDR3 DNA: TGTGCCAGCAGTTCCCCGTTTATCGGGACCACGCAGTATTTT; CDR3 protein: CASSSPFIGTTQYF
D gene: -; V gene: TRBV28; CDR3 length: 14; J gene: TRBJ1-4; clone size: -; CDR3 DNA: TGTGCCAGCAGCCCACGGGGTGTTATTGGAAAACTGTTTTTT; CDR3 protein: CASSPRGVIGKLFF
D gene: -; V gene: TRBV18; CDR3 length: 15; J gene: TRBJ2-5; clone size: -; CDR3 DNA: TGTGCCAGCTCACGAATGTTTGGGCTGAAAGAGACCCAGTACTTC; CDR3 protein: CASSRMFGLKETQYF
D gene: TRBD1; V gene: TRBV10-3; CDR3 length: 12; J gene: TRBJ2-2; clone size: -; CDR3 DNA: TGTGCCAGGGGACAGCACACCGGGGAGCTGTTTTTT; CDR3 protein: CARGQHTGELFF
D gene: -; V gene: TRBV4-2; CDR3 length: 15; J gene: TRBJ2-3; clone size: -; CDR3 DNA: TGTGCCAGCAGCCAACTCCCAGGGGAAACAGATACGCAGTATTTT; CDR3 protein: CASSQLPGETDTQYF
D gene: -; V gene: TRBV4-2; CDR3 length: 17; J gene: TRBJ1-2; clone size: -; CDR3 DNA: TGTGCCAGCAGCCAAGAGGGCAGGAGCCACAATAACTATGGCTACACCTTC; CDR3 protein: CASSQEGRSHNNYGYTF
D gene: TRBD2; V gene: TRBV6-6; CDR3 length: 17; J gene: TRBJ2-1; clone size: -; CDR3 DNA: TGTGCCAGCAGTCGCACCGGAGCGGGAGGGAGTTACAATGAGCAGTTCTTC; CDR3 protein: CASSRTGAGGSYNEQFF
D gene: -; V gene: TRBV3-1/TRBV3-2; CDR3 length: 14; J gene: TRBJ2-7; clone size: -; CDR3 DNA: TGTGCCAGCAGCCAACCCGGACTCCCGTACGAGCAGTACTTC; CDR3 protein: CASSQPGLPYEQYF
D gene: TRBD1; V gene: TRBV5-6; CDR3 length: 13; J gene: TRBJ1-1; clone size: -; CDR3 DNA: TGTGCCAGCAGCGCCTCCTGGACAGGGGGAGCTTTCTTT; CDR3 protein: CASSASWTGGAFF
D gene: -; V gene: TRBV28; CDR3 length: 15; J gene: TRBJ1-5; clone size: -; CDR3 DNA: TGTGCCAGCAACAATGGGGGGCAGGGGTATCAGCCCCAGCATTTT; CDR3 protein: CASNNGGQGYQPQHF
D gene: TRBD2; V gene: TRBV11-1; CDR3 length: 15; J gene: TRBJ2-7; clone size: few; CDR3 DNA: TGTGCCAGCAGTTATCCCAGCGGGGGGGACTACGAGCAGTACTTC; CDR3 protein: CASSYPSGGDYEQYF
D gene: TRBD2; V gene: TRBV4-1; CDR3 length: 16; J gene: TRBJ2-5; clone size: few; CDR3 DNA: TGCGCCAGCAGCCAAGAAGGGACTAGGAGACAAGAGACCCAGTACTTC; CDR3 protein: CASSQEGTRRQETQYF
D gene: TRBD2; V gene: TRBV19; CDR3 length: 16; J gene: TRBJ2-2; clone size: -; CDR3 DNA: TGTGCCAGTACAGGACTAGCGGCCTTGAACACCGGGGAGCTGTTTTTT; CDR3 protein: CASTGLAALNTGELFF
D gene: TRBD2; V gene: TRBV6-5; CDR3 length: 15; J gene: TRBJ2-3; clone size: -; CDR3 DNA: TGTGCCAGCAGATTACTAGCGGGGGATACAGATACGCAGTATTTT; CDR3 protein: CASRLLAGDTDTQYF
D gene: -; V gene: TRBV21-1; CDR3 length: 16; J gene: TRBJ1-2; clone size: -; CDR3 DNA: TGTGCCAGCAGCACGACGCTGACGACAGGGAACTATGGCTACACCTTC; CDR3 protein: CASSTTLTTGNYGYTF
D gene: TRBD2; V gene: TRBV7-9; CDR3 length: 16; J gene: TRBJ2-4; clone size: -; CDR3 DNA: TGTGCCAGCAGCTTAGAGAGACTGGGACTAGCCAACATTCAGTACTTC; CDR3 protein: CASSLERLGLANIQYF
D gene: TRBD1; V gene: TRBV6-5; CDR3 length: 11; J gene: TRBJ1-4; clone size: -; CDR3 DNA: TGTGCCAGCCAGGGGGGACGGGGGCTGTTTTTT; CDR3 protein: CASQGGRGLFF
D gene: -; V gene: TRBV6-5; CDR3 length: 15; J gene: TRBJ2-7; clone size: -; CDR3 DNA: TGTGCCAGCAACAACAGGGGGGGATTGCGCTACGAGCAGTACTTC; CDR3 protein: CASNNRGGLRYEQYF
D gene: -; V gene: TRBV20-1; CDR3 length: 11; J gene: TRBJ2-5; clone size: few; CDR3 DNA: TGCAGTGCTACAAAGCCCGGGGCCCAGTACTTC; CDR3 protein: CSATKPGAQYF
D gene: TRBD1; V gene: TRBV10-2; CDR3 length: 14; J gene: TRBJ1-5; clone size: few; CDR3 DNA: TGCGCCAGCAGTGGGACAGGGCACAATCAGCCCCAGCATTTT; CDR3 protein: CASSGTGHNQPQHF
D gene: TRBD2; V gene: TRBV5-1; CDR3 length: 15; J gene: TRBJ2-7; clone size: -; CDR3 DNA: TGCGCCAGCAGCTTGGTTTCTAGCGGAACTTACGAGCAGTACTTC; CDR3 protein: CASSLVSSGTYEQYF
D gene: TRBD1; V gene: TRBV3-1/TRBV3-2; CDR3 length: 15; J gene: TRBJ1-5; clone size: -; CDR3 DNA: TGTGCCAGCAGCCAGGGGGGACAGGCGCATCAGCCCCAGCATTTT; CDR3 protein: CASSQGGQAHQPQHF